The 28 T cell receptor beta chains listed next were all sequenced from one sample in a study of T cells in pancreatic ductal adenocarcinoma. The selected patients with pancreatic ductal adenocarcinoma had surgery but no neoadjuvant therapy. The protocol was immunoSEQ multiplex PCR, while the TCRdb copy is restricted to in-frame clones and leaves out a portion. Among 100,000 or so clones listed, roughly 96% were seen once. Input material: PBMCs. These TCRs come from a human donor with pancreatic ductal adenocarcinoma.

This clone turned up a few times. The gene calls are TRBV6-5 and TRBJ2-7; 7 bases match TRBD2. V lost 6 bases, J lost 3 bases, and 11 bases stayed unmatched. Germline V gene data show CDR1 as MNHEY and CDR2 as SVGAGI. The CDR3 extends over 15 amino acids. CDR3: CASRMGGRTYYEQYF. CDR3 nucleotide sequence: TGTGCCAGCAGAATGGGGGGGAGGACCTACTACGAGCAGTACTTC.

DNA of the CDR3: TGTGCCAGCACCAACAATGAGCAGTTCTTC. As protein: CASTNNEQFF. V gene TRBV2 combines with J gene TRBJ2-1; D is uncertain. The germline CDR1 and CDR2 sequences are SNHLY and FYNNEI. Trimming pared 7 bases from V and 5 bases from J, leaving 3 bases between. The length of the CDR3 is 10 residues.

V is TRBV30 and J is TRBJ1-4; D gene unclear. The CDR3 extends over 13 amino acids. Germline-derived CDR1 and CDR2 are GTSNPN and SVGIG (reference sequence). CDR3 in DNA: TGTGCTGGGATGCGGGGAACGGATGAAAAACTGTTTTTT. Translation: CAGMRGTDEKLFF.

CDR3 bases: TGTGCCAGCAGCCAAGTAGGGGCATATGAAAAACTGTTTTTT. Protein sequence: CASSQVGAYEKLFF. The chain combines TRBV4-2 with TRBJ1-4; D might be TRBD1 (5 bases). Germline V gene data show CDR1 as LGHNA and CDR2 as YNFKEQ. This CDR3 comprises 14 residues. With 1 base removed from V and 6 bases from J, the gap between germline ends came to 9 bases.

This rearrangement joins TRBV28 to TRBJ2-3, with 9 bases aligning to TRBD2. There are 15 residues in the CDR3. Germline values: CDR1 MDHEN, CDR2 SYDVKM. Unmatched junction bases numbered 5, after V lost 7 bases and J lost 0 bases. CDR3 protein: CASISSGTSTDTQYF. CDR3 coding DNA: TGTGCCAGCATCTCTAGCGGGACTAGCACAGATACGCAGTATTTT. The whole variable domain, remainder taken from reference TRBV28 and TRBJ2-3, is DVKVTQSSRYLVKRTGEKVFLECVQDMDHENMFWYRQDPGLGLRLIYFSYDVKMKEKGDIPEGYSVSREKKERFSLILESASTNQTSMYLCASISSGTSTDTQYFGPGTRLTVL.

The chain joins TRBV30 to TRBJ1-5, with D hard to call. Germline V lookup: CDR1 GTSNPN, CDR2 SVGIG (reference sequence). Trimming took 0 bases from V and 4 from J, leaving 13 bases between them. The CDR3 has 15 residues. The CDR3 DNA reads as TGTGCCTGGAGTGTGTCGGTGAGGCAGAATCAGCCCCAGCATTTT. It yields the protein CAWSVSVRQNQPQHF.

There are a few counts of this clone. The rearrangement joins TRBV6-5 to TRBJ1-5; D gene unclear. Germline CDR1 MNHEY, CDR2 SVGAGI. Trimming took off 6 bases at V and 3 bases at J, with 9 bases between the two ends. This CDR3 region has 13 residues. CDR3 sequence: CASSPEFNQPQHF. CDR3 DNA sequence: TGTGCCAGCAGCCCCGAGTTCAATCAGCCCCAGCATTTT.

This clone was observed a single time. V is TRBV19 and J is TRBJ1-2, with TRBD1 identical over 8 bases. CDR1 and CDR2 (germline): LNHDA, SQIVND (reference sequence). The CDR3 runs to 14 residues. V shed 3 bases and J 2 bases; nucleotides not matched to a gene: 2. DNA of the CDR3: TGTGCCAGTAGTATCCAGGGGGCGAACTATGGCTACACCTTC. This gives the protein CASSIQGANYGYTF.

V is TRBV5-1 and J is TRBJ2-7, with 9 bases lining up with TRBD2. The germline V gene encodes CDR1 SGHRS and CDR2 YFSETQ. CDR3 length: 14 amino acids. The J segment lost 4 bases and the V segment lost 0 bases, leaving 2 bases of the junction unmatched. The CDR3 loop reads CASSLEREAYEQYF. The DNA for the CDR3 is TGCGCCAGCAGCTTGGAGCGGGAGGCTTACGAGCAGTACTTC.

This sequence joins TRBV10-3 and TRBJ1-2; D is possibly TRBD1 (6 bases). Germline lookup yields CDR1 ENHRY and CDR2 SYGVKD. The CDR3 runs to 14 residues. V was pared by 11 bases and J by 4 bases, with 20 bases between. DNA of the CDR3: TGTGCCGTGGAAAAGGGGGGGCCCTTCTATGGCTACACCTTC. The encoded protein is CAVEKGGPFYGYTF.

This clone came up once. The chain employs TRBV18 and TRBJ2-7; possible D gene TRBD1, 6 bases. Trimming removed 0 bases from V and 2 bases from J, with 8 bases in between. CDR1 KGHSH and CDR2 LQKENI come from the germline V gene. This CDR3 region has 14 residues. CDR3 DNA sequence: TGTGCCAGCTCACCACCGACAGGTCCCTACGAGCAGTACTTC. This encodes CASSPPTGPYEQYF. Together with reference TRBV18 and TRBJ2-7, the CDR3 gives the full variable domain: NAGVMQNPRHLVRRRGQEARLRCSPMKGHSHVYWYRQLPEEGLKFMVYLQKENIIDESGMPKERFSAEFPKEGPSILRIQQVVRGDSAAYFCASSPPTGPYEQYFGPGTRLTVT.

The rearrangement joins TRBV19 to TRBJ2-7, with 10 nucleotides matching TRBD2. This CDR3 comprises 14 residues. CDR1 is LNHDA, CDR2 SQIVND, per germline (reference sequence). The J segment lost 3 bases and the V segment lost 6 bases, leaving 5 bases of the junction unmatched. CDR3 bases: TGTGCCAGTAGCAGGACTAGCGGAAACTACGAGCAGTACTTC. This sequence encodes CASSRTSGNYEQYF. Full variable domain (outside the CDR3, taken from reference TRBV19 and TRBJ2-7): DGGITQSPKYLFRKEGQNVTLSCEQNLNHDAMYWYRQDPGQGLRLIYYSQIVNDFQKGDIAEGYSVSREKKESFPLTVTSAQKNPTAFYLCASSRTSGNYEQYFGPGTRLTVT.

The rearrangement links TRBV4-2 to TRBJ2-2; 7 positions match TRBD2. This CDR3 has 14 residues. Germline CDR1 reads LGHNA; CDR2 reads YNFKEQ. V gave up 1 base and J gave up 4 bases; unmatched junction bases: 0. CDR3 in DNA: TGTGCCAGCAGCCAAGGGACTAGCACCGGGGAGCTGTTTTTT. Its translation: CASSQGTSTGELFF.

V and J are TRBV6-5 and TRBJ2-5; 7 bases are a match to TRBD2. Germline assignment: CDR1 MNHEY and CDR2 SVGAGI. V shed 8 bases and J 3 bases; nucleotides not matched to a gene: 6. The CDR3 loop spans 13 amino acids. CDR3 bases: TGTGCCAGCGGGGAGGGTGATAAAGAGACCCAGTACTTC. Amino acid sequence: CASGEGDKETQYF.

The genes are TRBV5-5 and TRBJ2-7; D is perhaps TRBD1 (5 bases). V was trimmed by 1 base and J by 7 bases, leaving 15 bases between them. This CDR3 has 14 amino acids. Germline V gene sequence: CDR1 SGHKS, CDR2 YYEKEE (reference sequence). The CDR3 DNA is TGTGCCAGCAGCTTGTTTACCAGGGCTGGGGAGCAGTACTTC. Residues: CASSLFTRAGEQYF.

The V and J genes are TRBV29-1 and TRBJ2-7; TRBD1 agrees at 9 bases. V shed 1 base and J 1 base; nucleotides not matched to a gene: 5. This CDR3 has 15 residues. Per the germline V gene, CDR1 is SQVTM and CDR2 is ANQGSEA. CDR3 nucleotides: TGCAGCGTTGAAGGGACACAGGGGGCATCCTACGAGCAGTACTTC. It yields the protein CSVEGTQGASYEQYF.

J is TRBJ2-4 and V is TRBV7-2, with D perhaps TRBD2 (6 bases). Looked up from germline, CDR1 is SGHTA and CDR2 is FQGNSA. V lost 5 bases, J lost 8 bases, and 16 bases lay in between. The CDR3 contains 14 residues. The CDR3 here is CASSRRGSWDIQYF. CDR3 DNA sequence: TGTGCCAGCAGCCGGAGGGGCTCCTGGGACATTCAGTACTTC.

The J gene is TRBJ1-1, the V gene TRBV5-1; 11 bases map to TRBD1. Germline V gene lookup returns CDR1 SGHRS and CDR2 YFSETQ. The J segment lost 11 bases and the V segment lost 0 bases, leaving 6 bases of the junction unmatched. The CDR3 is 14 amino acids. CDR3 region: CASSLGGQGAVAFF. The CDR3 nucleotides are TGCGCCAGCAGCTTGGGCGGACAGGGGGCGGTGGCTTTCTTT.

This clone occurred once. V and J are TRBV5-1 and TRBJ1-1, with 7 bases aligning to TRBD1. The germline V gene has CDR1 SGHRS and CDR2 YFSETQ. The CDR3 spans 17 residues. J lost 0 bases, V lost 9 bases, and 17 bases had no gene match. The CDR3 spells CAIYILPPGQMNTEAFF. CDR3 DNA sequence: TGCGCCATCTACATCCTTCCACCGGGACAGATGAACACTGAAGCTTTCTTT.

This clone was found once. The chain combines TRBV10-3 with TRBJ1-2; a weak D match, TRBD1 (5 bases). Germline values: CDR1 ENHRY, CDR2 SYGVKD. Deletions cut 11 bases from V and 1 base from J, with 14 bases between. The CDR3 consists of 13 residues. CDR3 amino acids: CASQIRVNYGYTF. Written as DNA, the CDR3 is TGTGCCTCGCAGATCAGGGTTAACTATGGCTACACCTTC.

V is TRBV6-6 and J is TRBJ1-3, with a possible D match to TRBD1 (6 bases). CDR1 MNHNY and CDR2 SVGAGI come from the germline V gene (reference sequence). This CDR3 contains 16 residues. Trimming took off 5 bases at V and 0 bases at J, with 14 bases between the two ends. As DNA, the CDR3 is TGTGCCAGCAGTACAGGGTTGGGAGCCTCTGGAAACACCATATATTTT. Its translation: CASSTGLGASGNTIYF.

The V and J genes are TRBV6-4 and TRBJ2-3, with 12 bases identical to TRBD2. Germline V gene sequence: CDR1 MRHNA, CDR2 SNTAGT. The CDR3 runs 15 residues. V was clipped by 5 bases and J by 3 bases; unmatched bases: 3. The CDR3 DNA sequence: TGTGCCAGCAGTTTGACTAGCGGGAGTACAGATACGCAGTATTTT. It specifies CASSLTSGSTDTQYF.

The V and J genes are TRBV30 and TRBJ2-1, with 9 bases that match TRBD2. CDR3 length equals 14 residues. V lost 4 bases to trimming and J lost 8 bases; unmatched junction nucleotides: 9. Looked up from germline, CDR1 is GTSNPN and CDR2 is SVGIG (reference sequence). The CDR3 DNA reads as TGTGCCTGGACGGGTAGCGGGAGAGGTTATGAGCAGTTCTTC. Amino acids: CAWTGSGRGYEQFF.

CDR3 nucleotide sequence: TGTGCCAGCAGTTTATGGGGGGGAGGGCGAAACACCGGGGAGCTGTTTTTT. It yields the protein CASSLWGGGRNTGELFF. The V gene is TRBV28, the J gene TRBJ2-2, with 7 positions matching TRBD2. This CDR3 spans 17 amino acids. Germline values: CDR1 MDHEN, CDR2 SYDVKM. Trimming cost V 0 bases and J 2 bases; bases outside gene matches: 6.

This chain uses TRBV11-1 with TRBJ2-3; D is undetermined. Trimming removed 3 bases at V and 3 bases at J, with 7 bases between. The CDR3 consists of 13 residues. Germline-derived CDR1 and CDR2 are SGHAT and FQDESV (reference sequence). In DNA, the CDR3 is TGTGCCAGCAGCTTTTCAGGAACAGATACGCAGTATTTT. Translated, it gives CASSFSGTDTQYF.

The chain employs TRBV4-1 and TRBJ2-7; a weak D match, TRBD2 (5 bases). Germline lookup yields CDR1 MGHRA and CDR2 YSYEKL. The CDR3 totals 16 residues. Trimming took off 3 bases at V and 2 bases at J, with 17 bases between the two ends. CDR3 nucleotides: TGCGCCAGCAGCCATTCATCTGTAGGACTTCCCTACGAGCAGTACTTC. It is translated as CASSHSSVGLPYEQYF.

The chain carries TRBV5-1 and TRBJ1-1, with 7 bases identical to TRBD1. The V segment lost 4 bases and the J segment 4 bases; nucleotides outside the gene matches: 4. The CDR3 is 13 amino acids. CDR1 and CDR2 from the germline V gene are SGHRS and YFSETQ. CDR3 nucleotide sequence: TGCGCCAGCAGCCTAACAGGGGTCACTGAAGCTTTCTTT. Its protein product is CASSLTGVTEAFF.

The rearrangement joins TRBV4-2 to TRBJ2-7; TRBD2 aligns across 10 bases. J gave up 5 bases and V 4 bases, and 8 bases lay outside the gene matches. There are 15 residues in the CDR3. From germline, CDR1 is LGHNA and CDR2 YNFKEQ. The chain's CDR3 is CASSPIAGGVHEQYF. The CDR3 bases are TGTGCCAGCAGCCCGATAGCGGGAGGAGTCCACGAGCAGTACTTC.